This TCR beta chain was sequenced during a study of blood T cell repertoires in COVID-19. Study as a whole: The samples span acute and convalescent COVID-19 from the United States, Italy and Spain.

Donors of Cohort 3 who recovered were those that had two negative PCRs, clearance, or symptom resolution. Methods used by the authors: Quantification of nucleated cells was approximated via reference gene primer amplification. The protocol was immunoSEQ multiplex PCR, while the TCRdb copy is restricted to in-frame clones and leaves out a portion. V and J calls and clone size come straight from that table; D and trimming were deduced from the DNA. The sample shows under 250,000 clones, 86% of them seen only once. The germline V gene encodes CDR1 SGHRS and CDR2 YFSETQ. Deletions cut 1 base from V and 0 bases from J, with 11 bases between. This CDR3 region has 15 residues.

The receptor was derived from a middle-aged man who had recovered from COVID-19. The V call is TRBV5-1, the J call TRBJ2-7; D uncertain. Sequencing was done on a sample of PBMCs or T cells enriched from blood (not recorded which). CDR3 protein: CASSLRSISSYEQYF. The CDR3 nucleotides read TGCGCCAGCAGCTTGAGATCCATCAGCTCCTACGAGCAGTACTTC.